The next 5 T cell receptor beta chains were all read from a single sample in a study of post-analysis software for immune sequencing data. Prepared libraries of TCR beta cDNA carried unique molecular identifiers. TCRdb analysed the PCR reads with MiXCR anew, one entry per CDR3 protein. The repertoire includes some 500,000 distinct CDR3 sequences, over 35% of them detected once, and 9.5% to 13% sits in the top ten. No antigen is known for these receptors. Findings of the study overall: Relative to controls, patients had a handful of TRBV segments at higher frequency, with TRBV5-6, TRBV5-1 and TRBV20-1 among these.

Input material: blood. The receptor set was obtained from a girl aged 5 to 17 with multiple sclerosis.

The V and J genes are TRBV12-3 or TRBV12-4 and TRBJ2-1; TRBD2 matches 9 bases. The CDR3 has 15 residues. The V and J ends lost 3 bases and 5 bases, in that order; junction bases with no gene match: 5. The CDR3 spells CASSLRREGDNEQFF. The DNA for the CDR3 is TGTGCCAGCAGTTTGCGGCGGGAGGGGGACAATGAGCAGTTCTTC.

Points on this clonotype: An end of the junction does not agree with germline; a read error may underlie this. The chain couples TRBV7-7 to TRBJ2-3; possible D gene TRBD2, 6 bases. Per germline, CDR1 SSHAT and CDR2 FNYEAQ (reference sequence). The CDR3 loop spans 15 amino acids. DNA for the CDR3: TGTGCTAGCAGCTTTCGTCCAGGGAGGACAGATACGCAGTATTTT. This codes for CASSFRPGRTDTQYF. Looking up the rest from reference TRBV7-7 and TRBJ2-3 gives the full variable domain: GAGVSQSPRYKVTKRGQDVTLRCDPISSHATLYWYQQALGQGPEFLTYFNYEAQPDKSGLPSDRFSAERPEGSISTLTIQRTEQRDSAMYRCASSFRPGRTDTQYFGPGTRLTVL.

The V gene is TRBV20-1, the J gene TRBJ2-3; a weak D match, TRBD2 (6 bases). CDR1 is DFQATT, CDR2 SNEGSKA, per germline (reference sequence). V lost 3 bases and J lost 2, with 15 bases in between. The CDR3 is 15 residues long. The CDR3 region has the DNA TGCAGTGCTAGGACTAGGAGTTATTACACAGATACGCAGTATTTT. It encodes CSARTRSYYTDTQYF.

The chain combines TRBV9 with TRBJ1-2, with 7 bases lining up with TRBD1. The junction had 12 bases not matched to a gene; V was cut back by 3 bases and J by 7 bases. The CDR3 is 15 residues long. Germline CDR1 is SGDLS and CDR2 is YYNGEE. The CDR3 DNA follows: TGTGCCAGCAGCGCCCCCGACAGGGACGGAATTGGCTACACCTTC. Amino acids: CASSAPDRDGIGYTF.

This chain links TRBV5-1 with TRBJ2-1; 8 bases line up with TRBD1. The CDR3 has 15 amino acids. Germline V gene sequence: CDR1 SGHRS, CDR2 YFSETQ. Trimming removed 3 bases from V and 9 bases from J; junction bases left unmatched: 11. This chain's CDR3 is CASSSVGQGASEQFF. The CDR3 DNA sequence: TGCGCCAGCAGCTCTGTTGGTCAGGGGGCGAGTGAGCAGTTCTTC.